This T cell receptor (beta chain) was documented in a study of T cell responses to AZD1222 COVID-19 vaccine. Only in-frame clones appear in the TCRdb table, and some are missing; sequencing was by immunoSEQ multiplex PCR. The table includes around 130,000 clones, 94% detected once. Whole-study results and caveats: Spike-wide coverage was observed for vaccine-associated CD4 TCRs, with dominant responses at 160-218 and 743-854. Within unmutated variant regions lay the reported targets of nearly half of spike-specific TCRs. Only six individuals given AZD1222 were seropositive at baseline. Among the donors, most were white British and more were female, and clonal diversity was possibly underestimated.

In regard to this clone: Its antigen is unknown.

Trimming at V came to 3 bases and at J to 1 base, leaving 4 bases not matched to a gene. The CDR3 runs 15 residues. Sequencing was performed on peripheral blood, taken on day 0 of AZD1222 vaccination. This TCR derives from an adult in good health. This chain joins TRBV5-3 and TRBJ1-3; 7 bases fit TRBD1. TRBV5-3 is an ORF for which the function is uncertain. Written as DNA, the CDR3 is TGTGCCAGAAGCTCGGGACAGTCGTCTGGAAACACCATATATTTT. As protein: CARSSGQSSGNTIYF.